These 6 T cell receptor beta chains were all obtained from the same sample, sequenced in a study of patients and donors after allogeneic stem cell transplantation. TCRdb reanalysed the RT-PCR reads using MiXCR and keeps one entry per CDR3 protein. The data show 70,000 to 95,000 distinct CDR3 sequences, approximately 5.2% seen once. Material: blood, either unsorted or a sorted T cell fraction (not recorded which). Every receptor here comes from a human donor who was either an allogeneic HSCT recipient or a stem cell or donor lymphocyte infusion donor (not recorded which). It is not recorded whose cells these are; they may come from a transplant donor.

This chain connects TRBV11-1 to TRBJ2-3; D uncertain. Per the germline V gene, CDR1 is SGHAT and CDR2 is FQDESV (reference sequence). The V gene lost 1 base and the J gene lost 4 bases, with 12 bases spanning the gap. This CDR3 region has 15 residues. CDR3 bases: TGTGCCAGCAGCTTAGATGGTCAGGTCCCAGATACGCAGTATTTT. Its protein product is CASSLDGQVPDTQYF.

In its sample, this clonotype was seen a few times. V gene TRBV19 combines with J gene TRBJ2-1, with 8 nucleotides matching TRBD1. V trimming: 3 bases; J trimming: 9 bases; junction bases outside the gene matches: 16. Germline V gene lookup returns CDR1 LNHDA and CDR2 SQIVND (reference sequence). There are 17 residues in the CDR3. This CDR3 reads CASSILKGQGPLGEQFF. CDR3 coding DNA: TGTGCCAGTAGTATTCTCAAAGGACAGGGCCCTTTGGGTGAGCAGTTCTTC.

This rearrangement joins TRBV5-1 to TRBJ1-1; D not resolved. The CDR3 sequence is 14 residues long. Per the germline V gene, CDR1 is SGHRS and CDR2 is YFSETQ. V dropped 4 bases and J dropped 0 bases, with 10 bases sitting between them. The CDR3 protein is CASSVDGLNTEAFF. DNA for the CDR3: TGCGCCAGCAGCGTGGACGGATTGAACACTGAAGCTTTCTTT.

This clonotype was observed at least ten times. The CDR3 sequence: CASIPTVRVNTEAFF. CDR3 nucleotide sequence: TGTGCCAGTATTCCGACAGTGAGGGTAAACACTGAAGCTTTCTTT. The chain combines TRBV19 with TRBJ1-1; D may be TRBD1 (5 bases). Germline CDR1 and CDR2: LNHDA and SQIVND (reference sequence). The CDR3 is 15 amino acids. Trimming took off 7 bases at V and 2 bases at J, with 17 bases between the two ends.

This clonotype was counted between two and nine times. The chain combines TRBV14 with TRBJ2-1; TRBD2 matches 10 bases. The CDR3 sequence is 16 residues long. Losses at the gene ends were 1 base for V and 5 bases for J; bases not matched to a gene: 5. Germline CDR1 SGHDN, CDR2 FVKESK. CDR3 sequence: CASSQAGLAPDNEQFF. The CDR3 DNA sequence: TGTGCCAGCAGCCAAGCGGGACTAGCGCCCGACAATGAGCAGTTCTTC.

Ten or more counts support this clonotype. This sequence joins TRBV27 and TRBJ2-1; 8 bases align to TRBD2. Germline lookup yields CDR1 MNHEY and CDR2 SMNVEV (reference sequence). J lost 5 bases, V lost 6 bases, and 12 bases had no gene match. The CDR3 is 16 residues long. The CDR3 here is CASRGRGLGSHNEQFF. CDR3 bases: TGTGCCAGCAGGGGAAGGGGACTAGGAAGCCACAATGAGCAGTTCTTC.